This TCR beta chain stems from a study of neurological immune-mediated disorders. The study's findings and limits: Across subjects, expanded clones had no CDR3 amino acid sequences in common, pointing to private repertoires in all groups. HTLV-1-associated myelopathy showed the most TCR clonal expansion; multiple sclerosis the least, below healthy controls.

About this clonotype itself: Its antigen is undetermined. The junction departs from the called germline gene at one end, perhaps through a read error.

The making of cDNA relied on 5'RACE with 10-nucleotide random UMIs. MiXCR, applied by TCRdb to the 5' RACE reads, yields one record per CDR3 protein. The repertoire includes about 24,000 distinct CDR3 sequences, roughly 13% of them detected once, and 5.5% sits in the top ten. The CDR3 covers 16 residues. Time point described: technical triplicate 1. CD4+ or CD8+ T cells, about 960,000 per library, were used for sorted libraries. Sample: CD4+ T cells from blood. This receptor was taken from a female donor with HTLV-1-associated myelopathy (HAM/TSP). The chain recombines TRBV12-3 or TRBV12-4 with TRBJ1-5, with D tentatively TRBD1 (5 bases). CDR3 residues: CASSPSGHGSNQPQHF. The CDR3 region has the DNA TGTGCCAGCAGTCCCTCTGGACATGGCAGTAATCAGCCCCAACATTTT.